This TCR beta chain originates from a study of blood T cells in healthy people across ages. A J-beta primer mix and a sample-barcoded 5' primer were used in a second PCR of about 7 to 12 cycles. TCRdb independently ran MiXCR on the 5' RACE reads; one entry per CDR3 protein. Among some 670,000 distinct CDR3 sequences listed, 45% to 60% were seen once. Germline assignment: CDR1 SGHTA and CDR2 FQGNSA. There are 17 residues in the CDR3. Trimming removed 0 bases at V and 0 bases at J, with 12 bases between. This clonotype was found once. The sequence was obtained from a woman older than 75 in good health. This rearrangement joins TRBV7-2 to TRBJ1-3; possibly TRBD1 for D (5 bases). Sample: blood. Here the CDR3 reads CASSLASGGSSGNTIYF. The CDR3 DNA reads as TGTGCCAGCAGCTTAGCATCCGGGGGGAGCTCTGGAAACACCATATATTTT. Using reference TRBV7-2 and TRBJ1-3 for the parts outside the CDR3, the full variable domain is GAGVSQSPSNKVTEKGKDVELRCDPISGHTALYWYRQSLGQGLEFLIYFQGNSAPDKSGLPSDRFSAERTGGSVSTLTIQRTQQEDSAVYLCASSLASGGSSGNTIYFGEGSWLTVV.